This T cell receptor beta chain was obtained from a study of beta chain features in type 1 diabetes. This clone was observed a few times. Its antigen remains unknown. V was clipped by 6 bases and J by 5 bases; unmatched bases: 7. This CDR3 is built from 13 residues. From germline, CDR1 is LNHNV and CDR2 YYDKDF (reference sequence). Study results and limitations: TCRB CDR3 length was moderately but significantly reduced in all four CD4+ subsets of Type 1 diabetes patients.

The sequenced template was cDNA made from the entire isolated RNA. Deep immunoSEQ sequencing covered naive, central memory and regulatory T cell samples. Clones were sequenced by immunoSEQ multiplex PCR, and TCRdb holds only the in-frame ones, with some missing. Of hundreds of thousands of clones detected, 13% appear once; the ten largest clones hold approximately 0.022%. This TCR came from a man between 18 and 35 years old with type 1 diabetes. The V gene is TRBV15, the J gene TRBJ2-7, with 7 bases fitting TRBD1. Material for sequencing was naive CD4+ T cells from blood. CDR3 nucleotide sequence: TGTGCCACCAGTCCTACAGGGGTACACGAGCAGTACTTC. Translation gives CATSPTGVHEQYF.